Listed below are T cell receptor beta chains from one sample, sequenced in a study of T cell responses to AZD1222 COVID-19 vaccine. Data came from immunoSEQ multiplex PCR; TCRdb stores just in-frame clones and leaves some out. The data show over 150,000 clones, with 92% seen just once and around 4.4% held by the top ten. The sequences come from peripheral blood, collected on day 0 of MenACWY control vaccination. These TCRs come from an adult in good health. The CDR3 runs from the conserved cysteine through the conserved F or W. Fields, in order: J gene, D gene, V gene, CDR3 protein, CDR3 DNA. D genes are given only for firm matches.

J gene: TRBJ2-3
D gene: NA
V gene: TRBV6-5
CDR3 protein: CASRQVNTDTQYF
CDR3 DNA: TGTGCCAGCAGGCAGGTGAACACAGATACGCAGTATTTT

J gene: TRBJ2-1
D gene: TRBD1
V gene: TRBV11-2
CDR3 protein: CASSLAGGGPYNEQFF
CDR3 DNA: TGTGCCAGCAGCTTAGCAGGGGGCGGACCGTACAATGAGCAGTTCTTC

J gene: TRBJ1-2
D gene: NA
V gene: TRBV6-5
CDR3 protein: CASSDSRKGYGYTF
CDR3 DNA: TGTGCCAGCAGCGACTCCCGGAAGGGCTATGGCTACACCTTC

J gene: TRBJ2-5
D gene: NA
V gene: TRBV2
CDR3 protein: CASSFMGGTQYF
CDR3 DNA: TGTGCCAGCAGTTTTATGGGGGGGACCCAGTACTTC

J gene: TRBJ2-3
D gene: TRBD2
V gene: TRBV4-2
CDR3 protein: CASSQDRRGNTDTQYF
CDR3 DNA: TGTGCCAGCAGCCAAGATAGGCGGGGGAACACAGATACGCAGTATTTT

J gene: TRBJ2-1
D gene: TRBD2
V gene: TRBV12-3/TRBV12-4
CDR3 protein: CASSTAGEREQFF
CDR3 DNA: TGTGCCAGCAGTACAGCGGGAGAACGCGAGCAGTTCTTC

J gene: TRBJ1-5
D gene: NA
V gene: TRBV11-2
CDR3 protein: CASSLGGGGRNQPQHF
CDR3 DNA: TGTGCCAGCAGCTTAGGAGGTGGAGGTCGCAATCAGCCCCAGCATTTT

J gene: TRBJ1-2
D gene: NA
V gene: TRBV7-9
CDR3 protein: CASSLDSGGYTF
CDR3 DNA: TGTGCCAGCAGCTTAGATTCCGGGGGCTACACCTTC

J gene: TRBJ2-2
D gene: NA
V gene: TRBV28
CDR3 protein: CASNLGLITGELFF
CDR3 DNA: TGTGCCAGCAACCTGGGACTCATCACCGGGGAGCTGTTTTTT

J gene: TRBJ2-3
D gene: NA
V gene: TRBV5-1
CDR3 protein: CASSPGPQDTQYF
CDR3 DNA: TGCGCCAGCAGCCCGGGGCCTCAAGATACGCAGTATTTT

J gene: TRBJ2-1
D gene: TRBD2
V gene: TRBV7-9
CDR3 protein: CASSLNGGGSDEQFF
CDR3 DNA: TGTGCCAGCAGCTTAAACGGTGGCGGGAGTGATGAGCAGTTCTTC